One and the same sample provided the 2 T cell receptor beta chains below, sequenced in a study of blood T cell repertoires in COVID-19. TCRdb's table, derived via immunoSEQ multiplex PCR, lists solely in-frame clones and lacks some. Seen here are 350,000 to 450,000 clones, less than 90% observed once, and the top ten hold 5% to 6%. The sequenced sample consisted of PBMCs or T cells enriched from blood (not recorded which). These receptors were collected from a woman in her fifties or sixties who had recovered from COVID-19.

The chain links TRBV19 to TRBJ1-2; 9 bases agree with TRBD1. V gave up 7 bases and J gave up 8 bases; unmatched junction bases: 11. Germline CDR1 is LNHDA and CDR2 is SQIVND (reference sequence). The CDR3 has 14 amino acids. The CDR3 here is CASIRGGTGYGYTF. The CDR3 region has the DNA TGTGCCAGTATCCGTGGGGGGACAGGGTACGGCTACACCTTC.

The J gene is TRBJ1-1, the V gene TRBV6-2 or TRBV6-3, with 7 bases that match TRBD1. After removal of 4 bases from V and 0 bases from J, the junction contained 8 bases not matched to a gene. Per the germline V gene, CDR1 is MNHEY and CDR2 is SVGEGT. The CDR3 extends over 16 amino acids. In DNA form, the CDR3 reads TGTGCCAGCAGTTTCTACAGGGGCCCCATGAACACTGAAGCTTTCTTT. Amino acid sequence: CASSFYRGPMNTEAFF.